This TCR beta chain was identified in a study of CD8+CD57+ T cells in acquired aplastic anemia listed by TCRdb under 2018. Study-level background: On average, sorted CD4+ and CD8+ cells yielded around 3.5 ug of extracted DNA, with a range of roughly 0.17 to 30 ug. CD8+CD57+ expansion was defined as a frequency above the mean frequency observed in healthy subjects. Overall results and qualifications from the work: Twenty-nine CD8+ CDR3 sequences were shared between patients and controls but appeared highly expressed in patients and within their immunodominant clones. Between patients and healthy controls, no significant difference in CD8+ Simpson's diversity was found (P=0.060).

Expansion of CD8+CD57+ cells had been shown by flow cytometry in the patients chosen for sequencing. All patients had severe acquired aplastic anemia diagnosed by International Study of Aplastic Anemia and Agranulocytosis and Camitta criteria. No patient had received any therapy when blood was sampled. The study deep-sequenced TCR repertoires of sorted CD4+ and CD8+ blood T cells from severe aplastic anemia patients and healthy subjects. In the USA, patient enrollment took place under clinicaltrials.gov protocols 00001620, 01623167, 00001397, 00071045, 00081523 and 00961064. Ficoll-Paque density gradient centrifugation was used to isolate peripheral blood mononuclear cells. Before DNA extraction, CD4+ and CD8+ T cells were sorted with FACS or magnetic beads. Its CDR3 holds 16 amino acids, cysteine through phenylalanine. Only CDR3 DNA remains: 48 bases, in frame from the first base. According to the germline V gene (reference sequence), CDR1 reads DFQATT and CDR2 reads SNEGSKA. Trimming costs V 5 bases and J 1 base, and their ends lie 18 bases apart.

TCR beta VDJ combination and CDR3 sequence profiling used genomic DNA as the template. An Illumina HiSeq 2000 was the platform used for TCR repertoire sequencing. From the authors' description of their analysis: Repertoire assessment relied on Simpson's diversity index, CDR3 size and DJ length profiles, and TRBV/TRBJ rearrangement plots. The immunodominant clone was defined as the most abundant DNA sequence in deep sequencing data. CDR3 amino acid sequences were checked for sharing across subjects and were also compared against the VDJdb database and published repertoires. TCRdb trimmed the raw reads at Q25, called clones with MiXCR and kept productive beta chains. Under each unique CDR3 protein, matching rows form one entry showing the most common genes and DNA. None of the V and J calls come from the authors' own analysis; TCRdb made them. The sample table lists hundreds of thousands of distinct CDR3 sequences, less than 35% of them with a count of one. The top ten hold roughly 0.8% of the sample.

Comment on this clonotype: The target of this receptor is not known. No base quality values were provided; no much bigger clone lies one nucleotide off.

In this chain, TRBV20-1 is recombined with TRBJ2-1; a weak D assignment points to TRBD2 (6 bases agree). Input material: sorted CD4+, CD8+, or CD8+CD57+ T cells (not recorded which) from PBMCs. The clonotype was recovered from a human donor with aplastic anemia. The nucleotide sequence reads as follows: TGCAGTGCTGTGATCGGGACTGCCCCTTCCTACAATGAGCAGTTCTTC. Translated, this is CSAVIGTAPSYNEQFF.